The rows below give T cell receptor beta chains drawn from one sample of a study of T-cell reconstitution after alpha-beta-depleted transplantation in children. One entry per CDR3 protein results from TCRdb running MiXCR on the PCR reads. The sample consists of about 540,000 distinct CDR3 sequences, around 17% of them appearing once. The specimen comprised PBMCs from the stem cell graft donor, sampled from the stem cell graft. The receptors were gathered from a human donor who donated a stem cell graft to a child with acute lymphoblastic leukemia. CDR3s include the opening cysteine and the closing phenylalanine or tryptophan. The order of the fields is D gene, J gene, clone size, V gene, CDR3 DNA, CDR3 protein. The D gene is left open where the match is weak. Not all rows give a size; the values are once, few, many and, for expanded clones, a class.

d_call: NA
j_call: TRBJ2-2
clone_size: many
v_call: TRBV18
cdr3_nt: TGTGCCAGCTCACCTTGGATATTCACCGGGGAGCTGTTTTTT
cdr3_aa: CASSPWIFTGELFF

d_call: NA
j_call: TRBJ2-5
clone_size: few
v_call: TRBV7-8
cdr3_nt: TGTGCCAGCAGCCCCGGGCCATTCAGTAAGGAAGAGACCCAGTACTTC
cdr3_aa: CASSPGPFSKEETQYF

d_call: TRBD2
j_call: TRBJ2-7
clone_size: NA
v_call: TRBV20-1
cdr3_nt: TGCAGTGCCTCTACTAGCGGGAGGGCCTACGAGCAGTACTTC
cdr3_aa: CSASTSGRAYEQYF

d_call: NA
j_call: TRBJ2-1
clone_size: few
v_call: TRBV5-1
cdr3_nt: TGCGCCAGCAGCTTGAGCGGAAGAGGAGGGGGAAATGAGCAGTTCTTC
cdr3_aa: CASSLSGRGGGNEQFF

d_call: TRBD1
j_call: TRBJ1-1
clone_size: NA
v_call: TRBV5-1
cdr3_nt: TGCGCCAGCAGCTTGGCGGTCCGACAGGGGTACACTGAAGCTTTCTTT
cdr3_aa: CASSLAVRQGYTEAFF

d_call: TRBD2
j_call: TRBJ2-1
clone_size: NA
v_call: TRBV5-6
cdr3_nt: TGTGCCAGCAGCTTGGTGGTAGCGGGCACTAACAATGAGCAGTTCTTC
cdr3_aa: CASSLVVAGTNNEQFF

d_call: NA
j_call: TRBJ2-1
clone_size: few
v_call: TRBV5-1
cdr3_nt: TGCGCCAGCAGCTTAGCGAAGACAGCGTCGGAGTACAATGAGCAGTTCTTC
cdr3_aa: CASSLAKTASEYNEQFF

d_call: NA
j_call: TRBJ2-7
clone_size: NA
v_call: TRBV30
cdr3_nt: TGTGCCTGGGAAACAGGCGGCGAGCAGTACTTC
cdr3_aa: CAWETGGEQYF

d_call: TRBD1
j_call: TRBJ1-1
clone_size: few
v_call: TRBV6-1
cdr3_nt: TGTGCCAGCAGGACAGGGGAAATATTAGATAACACTGAAGCTTTCTTT
cdr3_aa: CASRTGEILDNTEAFF

d_call: NA
j_call: TRBJ2-2
clone_size: NA
v_call: TRBV7-9
cdr3_nt: TGTGCCAGCAGCTCCGACATGGGTAGAGGGGAGCTGTTTTTT
cdr3_aa: CASSSDMGRGELFF

d_call: NA
j_call: TRBJ2-3
clone_size: few
v_call: TRBV20-1
cdr3_nt: TGCAGTGCTGGGAGTGGCGCCAGCACAGATACGCAGTATTTT
cdr3_aa: CSAGSGASTDTQYF

d_call: TRBD2
j_call: TRBJ2-1
clone_size: NA
v_call: TRBV20-1
cdr3_nt: TGCAGTGCTAGAGATCTGGAGACTAGCGGTTACAATGAGCAGTTCTTC
cdr3_aa: CSARDLETSGYNEQFF

d_call: NA
j_call: TRBJ2-2
clone_size: NA
v_call: TRBV4-2
cdr3_nt: TGTGCCAGCAGCCAAGGGGTGGGGGCGACGATCGGGGAGCTGTTTTTT
cdr3_aa: CASSQGVGATIGELFF

d_call: NA
j_call: TRBJ2-5
clone_size: few
v_call: TRBV29-1
cdr3_nt: TGCAGCGTAACATATGCCAGGGGATCTCAAGAGACCCAGTACTTC
cdr3_aa: CSVTYARGSQETQYF

d_call: TRBD1
j_call: TRBJ1-5
clone_size: NA
v_call: TRBV29-1
cdr3_nt: TGCAGCGTGGGGCGTGGGGACAGGCGGGATCAGCCCCAGCATTTT
cdr3_aa: CSVGRGDRRDQPQHF

d_call: NA
j_call: TRBJ1-6
clone_size: NA
v_call: TRBV10-3
cdr3_nt: TGTGCCACCCGGGGACCTCCTGCCGCCGGACCCTCCTATAATTCACCCCTCCACTTT
cdr3_aa: CATRGPPAAGPSYNSPLHF

d_call: NA
j_call: TRBJ2-1
clone_size: NA
v_call: TRBV5-1
cdr3_nt: TGCGCCAGCAGCAAGGGGGGACCCGAAGGGAATGAGCAGTTCTTC
cdr3_aa: CASSKGGPEGNEQFF

d_call: TRBD1
j_call: TRBJ2-7
clone_size: few
v_call: TRBV4-1
cdr3_nt: TGCGCCAGCAGCCAAGTCACAGGGGAAAACGAGCAGTACTTC
cdr3_aa: CASSQVTGENEQYF

d_call: NA
j_call: TRBJ2-3
clone_size: few
v_call: TRBV5-1
cdr3_nt: TGCGCTACCCGGGGAGCGGTTAGCACAGATACGCAGTATTTT
cdr3_aa: CATRGAVSTDTQYF

d_call: TRBD2
j_call: TRBJ2-3
clone_size: few
v_call: TRBV9
cdr3_nt: TGTGCCAGCAGCGGCTCAGCGGGAGGGGATGCAGATACGCAGTATTTT
cdr3_aa: CASSGSAGGDADTQYF

d_call: NA
j_call: TRBJ2-2
clone_size: few
v_call: TRBV4-2
cdr3_nt: TGTGCCAGCAGCCAAGTCAAGGACGCGAACACCGGGGAGCTGTTTTTT
cdr3_aa: CASSQVKDANTGELFF

d_call: TRBD1
j_call: TRBJ1-2
clone_size: few
v_call: TRBV6-2/TRBV6-3
cdr3_nt: TGTGCCAGCAGTTACTTCCGGGACAGGGATATGGATTTTAACTATGGCTACACCTTC
cdr3_aa: CASSYFRDRDMDFNYGYTF

d_call: TRBD2
j_call: TRBJ2-7
clone_size: NA
v_call: TRBV5-1
cdr3_nt: TGCGCCAGCAGCACGGGACTAGTCTACGAGCAGTACTTC
cdr3_aa: CASSTGLVYEQYF

d_call: NA
j_call: TRBJ2-5
clone_size: NA
v_call: TRBV2
cdr3_nt: TGTGCCAGCAGTGACCAGGGGGAGACCCAGTACTTC
cdr3_aa: CASSDQGETQYF

d_call: NA
j_call: TRBJ1-1
clone_size: few
v_call: TRBV12-3/TRBV12-4
cdr3_nt: TGTGCCAGCAGGGTCGGTGGGGACACTGAAGCTTTCTTT
cdr3_aa: CASRVGGDTEAFF

d_call: NA
j_call: TRBJ2-1
clone_size: NA
v_call: TRBV20-1
cdr3_nt: TGCAGTGCTCCACCAGGACCTGCGTACAATGAGCAGTTCTTC
cdr3_aa: CSAPPGPAYNEQFF

d_call: TRBD2
j_call: TRBJ2-3
clone_size: few
v_call: TRBV13
cdr3_nt: TGTGCCAGCAGCTCGCGTTGGCGGGAGCGTGCAGATACGCAGTATTTT
cdr3_aa: CASSSRWRERADTQYF

d_call: NA
j_call: TRBJ2-3
clone_size: NA
v_call: TRBV7-6
cdr3_nt: TGTGCCAGCAGCGGTAACATAGATACGCAGTATTTT
cdr3_aa: CASSGNIDTQYF

d_call: NA
j_call: TRBJ1-6
clone_size: few
v_call: TRBV12-3/TRBV12-4
cdr3_nt: TGTGCCAGCAGCCCTGGGTCGCCTTCCAATTCACCCCTCCACTTT
cdr3_aa: CASSPGSPSNSPLHF

d_call: NA
j_call: TRBJ2-7
clone_size: NA
v_call: TRBV5-1
cdr3_nt: TGCGCCAGCAGCTTGGGATCGCTCTTAAGGACGGGTGAGCAGTACTTC
cdr3_aa: CASSLGSLLRTGEQYF

d_call: NA
j_call: TRBJ2-1
clone_size: once
v_call: TRBV21-1
cdr3_nt: TGTGCCAGCAGCACTCAGCGGCAGGGCGGCTCCTACAATGAGCAGTTCTTC
cdr3_aa: CASSTQRQGGSYNEQFF

d_call: NA
j_call: TRBJ2-1
clone_size: NA
v_call: TRBV20-1
cdr3_nt: TGCAGCAGCATAATGGGCAGGGATGTCTACAATGAGCAGTTCTTC
cdr3_aa: CSSIMGRDVYNEQFF

d_call: NA
j_call: TRBJ2-5
clone_size: NA
v_call: TRBV7-6
cdr3_nt: TGTGCCAGCAGCCAGGCGGGCCGAGAGTACTTC
cdr3_aa: CASSQAGREYF

d_call: TRBD1
j_call: TRBJ1-1
clone_size: few
v_call: TRBV20-1
cdr3_nt: TGCAGTGCTAGAGTCCATTACAGGGGACTGAAACCGACCACTGAAGCTTTCTTT
cdr3_aa: CSARVHYRGLKPTTEAFF

d_call: TRBD1
j_call: TRBJ2-3
clone_size: few
v_call: TRBV10-1
cdr3_nt: TGCGCCAGCAGCACCGGGACAGGGGGTTGGTCTACGCAGTATTTT
cdr3_aa: CASSTGTGGWSTQYF

d_call: NA
j_call: TRBJ2-7
clone_size: few
v_call: TRBV27
cdr3_nt: TGTGCCAGCAGTTTTGGGGCAGGGGCTTACGAGCAGTACTTC
cdr3_aa: CASSFGAGAYEQYF

d_call: NA
j_call: TRBJ2-1
clone_size: NA
v_call: TRBV9
cdr3_nt: TGTGCCAGCAGCGTAGCTAGGGGAACCCCCACAGACAATGAGCAGTTCTTC
cdr3_aa: CASSVARGTPTDNEQFF

d_call: TRBD2
j_call: TRBJ2-7
clone_size: few
v_call: TRBV20-1
cdr3_nt: TGCAGTGCTAGGGAAACTAGCGGGACCTCCTACGAGCAGTACTTC
cdr3_aa: CSARETSGTSYEQYF

d_call: NA
j_call: TRBJ2-6
clone_size: few
v_call: TRBV5-1
cdr3_nt: TGCGCCAGCAGCTTGTCGGTCAGCCTATCTGGGGCCAACGTCCTGACTTTC
cdr3_aa: CASSLSVSLSGANVLTF

d_call: NA
j_call: TRBJ2-5
clone_size: few
v_call: TRBV5-1
cdr3_nt: TGCGCCAGCAGCTTGCGCCTTGGAGAGGGGGGACCGAGTGAGGAGACCCAGTACTTC
cdr3_aa: CASSLRLGEGGPSEETQYF

d_call: TRBD2
j_call: TRBJ2-1
clone_size: NA
v_call: TRBV19
cdr3_nt: TGTGCCAGTATAAGACGTCCACGGGAGGATGGGTACAATGAGCAGTTCTTC
cdr3_aa: CASIRRPREDGYNEQFF

d_call: NA
j_call: TRBJ2-3
clone_size: NA
v_call: TRBV20-1
cdr3_nt: TGCAGTGCTCACCGCGGGGCGCAGTTCACAGATACGCAGTATTTT
cdr3_aa: CSAHRGAQFTDTQYF

d_call: TRBD2
j_call: TRBJ2-1
clone_size: few
v_call: TRBV20-1
cdr3_nt: TGCAGTGCTAGAGTACGCCACCAGGACGGGCTAGCGGGAGGCGCCAATGAGCAGTTCTTC
cdr3_aa: CSARVRHQDGLAGGANEQFF

d_call: TRBD2
j_call: TRBJ2-2
clone_size: few
v_call: TRBV7-8
cdr3_nt: TGTGCCAGCAGCTTAGGGGGACTAGCGGGATCCGGGGAGCTGTTTTTT
cdr3_aa: CASSLGGLAGSGELFF

d_call: NA
j_call: TRBJ2-7
clone_size: NA
v_call: TRBV20-1
cdr3_nt: TGCAGTGCTACGACCTCCCTAGGGCGCTACGAGCAGTACTTC
cdr3_aa: CSATTSLGRYEQYF

d_call: NA
j_call: TRBJ2-5
clone_size: many
v_call: TRBV4-2
cdr3_nt: TGTGCCAGCAGCCAGACACAGGGCGGAGAGACCCAGTACTTC
cdr3_aa: CASSQTQGGETQYF

d_call: TRBD1
j_call: TRBJ1-5
clone_size: NA
v_call: TRBV5-8
cdr3_nt: TGTGCCAGCAGCAAAGGGGACAGGGGTAATCAGCCCCAGCATTTT
cdr3_aa: CASSKGDRGNQPQHF

d_call: NA
j_call: TRBJ2-1
clone_size: few
v_call: TRBV29-1
cdr3_nt: TGCAGCGTTGAACCACGCTCCTACAATGAGCAGTTCTTC
cdr3_aa: CSVEPRSYNEQFF

d_call: TRBD2
j_call: TRBJ2-1
clone_size: NA
v_call: TRBV20-1
cdr3_nt: TGCAGTGCTAGAGGCCCCAGCGGGAGGGTCTACAATGAGCAGTTCTTC
cdr3_aa: CSARGPSGRVYNEQFF

d_call: TRBD1
j_call: TRBJ1-5
clone_size: few
v_call: TRBV7-8
cdr3_nt: TGTGCCAGCAGCCTATTAACAGGGGAGGGGCAGCCCCAGCATTTT
cdr3_aa: CASSLLTGEGQPQHF

d_call: TRBD2
j_call: TRBJ2-4
clone_size: few
v_call: TRBV5-1
cdr3_nt: TGCGCCAGCAGCTTCATTCTAGCGGGAGCCAAAAACATTCAGTACTTC
cdr3_aa: CASSFILAGAKNIQYF

d_call: TRBD1
j_call: TRBJ2-1
clone_size: NA
v_call: TRBV24-1
cdr3_nt: TGTGCCACCAGTTGGACAGGGTCCTACAATGAGCAGTTCTTC
cdr3_aa: CATSWTGSYNEQFF

d_call: TRBD1
j_call: TRBJ2-7
clone_size: many
v_call: TRBV20-1
cdr3_nt: TGCAGTGCCTCCCGGGACAGGGGATACGAGCAGTACTTC
cdr3_aa: CSASRDRGYEQYF

d_call: TRBD1
j_call: TRBJ1-2
clone_size: NA
v_call: TRBV4-1
cdr3_nt: TGCGCCAGCAGCGGCGCCGGAGGGGGCGACTATGGCTACACCTTC
cdr3_aa: CASSGAGGGDYGYTF

d_call: TRBD2
j_call: TRBJ2-7
clone_size: many
v_call: TRBV20-1
cdr3_nt: TGCAGTGCTCGTCAAGCGGGGGCACAGGAGCAGTACTTC
cdr3_aa: CSARQAGAQEQYF